This paragraph reports one TCR beta chain. The authors' processing: Reference gene primer amplification gave estimated nucleated cell counts. TCRdb's table, derived via immunoSEQ multiplex PCR, lists solely in-frame clones and lacks some. The DNA was the basis for D and trimming; V, J and clone size are from that table. Here the sample spans tens of thousands of clones, about 76% being singletons. The V gene's germline CDR1 is MNHEY and CDR2 SVGAGI. The CDR3 runs to 15 residues. The germline V and J ends were trimmed by 6 bases and 3 bases, with 14 bases remaining between them. This entry comes from a study of blood T cell repertoires in COVID-19. Across the whole study: Collection of acute and convalescent COVID-19 samples took place in the United States, Italy and Spain. PBMCs, B-cell-depleted T cells, or T cells provided the cDNA or gDNA that made up the material.

The source material was peripheral blood. The sequence came from a woman of 80 years or more with active or convalescent COVID-19. The genes are TRBV6-5 and TRBJ2-2; D possibly corresponds to TRBD2 (6 bases). The CDR3 DNA reads TGTGCCAGCAGCCACACGCGGGGCGACACCGGGGAGCTGTTTTTT. The encoded protein is CASSHTRGDTGELFF.